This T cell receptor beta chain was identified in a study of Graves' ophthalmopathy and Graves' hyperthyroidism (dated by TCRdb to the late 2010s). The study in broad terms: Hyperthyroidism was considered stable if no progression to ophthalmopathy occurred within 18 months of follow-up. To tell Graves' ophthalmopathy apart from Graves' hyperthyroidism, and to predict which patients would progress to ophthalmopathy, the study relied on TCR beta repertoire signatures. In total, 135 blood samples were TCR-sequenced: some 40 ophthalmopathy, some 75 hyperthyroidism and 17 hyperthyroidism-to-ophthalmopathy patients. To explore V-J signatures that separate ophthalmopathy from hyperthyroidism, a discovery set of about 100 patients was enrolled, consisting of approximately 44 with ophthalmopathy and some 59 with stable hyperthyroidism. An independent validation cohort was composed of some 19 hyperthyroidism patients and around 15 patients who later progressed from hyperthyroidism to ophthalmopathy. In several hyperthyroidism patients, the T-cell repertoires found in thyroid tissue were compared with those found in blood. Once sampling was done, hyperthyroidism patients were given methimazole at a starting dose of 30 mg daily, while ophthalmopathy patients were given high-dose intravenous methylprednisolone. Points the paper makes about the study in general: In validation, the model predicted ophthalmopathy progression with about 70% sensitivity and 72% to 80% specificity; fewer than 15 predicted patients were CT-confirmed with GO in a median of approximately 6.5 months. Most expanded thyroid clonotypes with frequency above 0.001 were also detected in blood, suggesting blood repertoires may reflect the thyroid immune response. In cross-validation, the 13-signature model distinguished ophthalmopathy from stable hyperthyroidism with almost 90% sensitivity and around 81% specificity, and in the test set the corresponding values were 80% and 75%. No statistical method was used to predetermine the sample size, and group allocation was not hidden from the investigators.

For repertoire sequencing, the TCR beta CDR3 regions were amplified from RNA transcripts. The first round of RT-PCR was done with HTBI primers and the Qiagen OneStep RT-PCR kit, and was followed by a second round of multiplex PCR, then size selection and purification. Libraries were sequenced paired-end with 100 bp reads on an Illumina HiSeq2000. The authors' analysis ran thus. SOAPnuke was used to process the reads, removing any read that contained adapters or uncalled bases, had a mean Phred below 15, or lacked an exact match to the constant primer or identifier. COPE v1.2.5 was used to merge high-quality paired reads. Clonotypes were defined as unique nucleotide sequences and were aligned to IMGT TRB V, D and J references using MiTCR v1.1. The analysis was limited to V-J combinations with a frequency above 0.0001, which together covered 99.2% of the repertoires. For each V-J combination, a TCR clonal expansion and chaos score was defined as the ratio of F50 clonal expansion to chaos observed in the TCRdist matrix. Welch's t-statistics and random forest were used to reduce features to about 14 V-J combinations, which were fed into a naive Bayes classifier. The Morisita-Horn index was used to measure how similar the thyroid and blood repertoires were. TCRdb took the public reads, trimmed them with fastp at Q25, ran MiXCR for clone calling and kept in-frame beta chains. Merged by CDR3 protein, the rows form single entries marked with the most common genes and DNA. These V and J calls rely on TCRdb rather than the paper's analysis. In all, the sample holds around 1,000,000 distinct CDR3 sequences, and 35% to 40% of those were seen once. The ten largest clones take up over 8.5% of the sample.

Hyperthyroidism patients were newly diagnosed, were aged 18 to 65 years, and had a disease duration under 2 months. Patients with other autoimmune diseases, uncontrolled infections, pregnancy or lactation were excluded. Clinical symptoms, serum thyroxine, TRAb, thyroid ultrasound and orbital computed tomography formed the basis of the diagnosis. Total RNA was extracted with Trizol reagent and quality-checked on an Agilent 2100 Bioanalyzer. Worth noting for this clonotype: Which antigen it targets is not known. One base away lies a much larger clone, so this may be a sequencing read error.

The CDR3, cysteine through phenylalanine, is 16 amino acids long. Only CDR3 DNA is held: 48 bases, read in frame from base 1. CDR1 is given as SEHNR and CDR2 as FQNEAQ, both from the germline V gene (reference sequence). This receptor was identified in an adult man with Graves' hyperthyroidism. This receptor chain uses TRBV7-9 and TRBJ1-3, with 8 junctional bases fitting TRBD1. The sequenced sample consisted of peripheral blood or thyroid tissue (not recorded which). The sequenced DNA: TGTGCCAGCAGGTTAGCGCAGGGGGCATCTGGAAACACCATATATTTT. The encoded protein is CASRLAQGASGNTIYF.